This TCR beta chain was profiled in a study of T cell responses to AZD1222 COVID-19 vaccine. Sequencing used immunoSEQ multiplex PCR; TCRdb keeps in-frame clones, though not all of them. This sample carries roughly 190,000 clones, roughly nine tenths of them seen once, and the ten largest clones take approximately 3.7%. The source material was peripheral blood, sampled 28 days after the second AZD1222 dose. This clonotype originated in an adult who received the AZD1222 COVID-19 vaccine.

CDR3: CASSLKLENTEAFF. CDR3 bases: TGTGCCAGCAGCTTAAAGTTGGAGAACACTGAAGCTTTCTTT. This chain uses TRBV7-9 with TRBJ1-1; D is ambiguous. From germline, CDR1 is SEHNR and CDR2 FQNEAQ (reference sequence). CDR3 length: 14 amino acids. The V end was cut by 2 bases, the J end by 1 base, with 8 bases between.